This T cell receptor (beta chain) comes out of a study of STAT5B mutations in CD4+ large granular lymphocyte leukemia. Using immunoSEQ multiplex PCR, the repertoire was profiled, and TCRdb retains in-frame clones only, with some absent. Of 20,000 to 25,000 clones in the sample, roughly 70% were seen once. Germline-derived CDR1 and CDR2 are SGDLS and YYNGEE. The CDR3 totals 14 residues. The ends were cut back, 2 bases at V and 13 bases at J, with 16 bases in the middle. The material sequenced was CD4+ T cells from blood buffy coats. The clonotype comes from a human donor in good health. The chain couples TRBV9 to TRBJ1-6; D unresolved. The CDR3: CASSVSSGESPLHF. For the CDR3, the DNA is TGTGCCAGCAGCGTTAGCAGTGGGGAGAGTCCCCTCCACTTT.